This is a list of T cell receptor beta chains from one sample in a study of OX40 agonist ivuxolimab in advanced cancers. Clones were sequenced by immunoSEQ multiplex PCR, and TCRdb holds only the in-frame ones, with some missing. Of roughly 38,000 clones in the sample, 80% to 90% were seen once. This specimen consisted of CD4+ or CD8+ T cells sorted from blood, obtained in a trial of the OX40 agonist ivuxolimab. The receptors come from an adult with an advanced solid tumor such as melanoma, head and neck, liver or kidney cancer. Each CDR3 is given with its conserved first and last residue. Each record gives: D gene, clone size, V gene, J gene, CDR3 protein, CDR3 DNA. A D gene is named only where the DNA matches it firmly. The size entry is marked missing in some rows and otherwise reads once, few, many or a size class.

d_call: .; clone_size: .; v_call: TRBV19; j_call: TRBJ2-5; cdr3_aa: CASTPQETQYF; cdr3_nt: TGTGCCAGTACCCCCCAAGAGACCCAGTACTTC
d_call: TRBD1; clone_size: .; v_call: TRBV7-9; j_call: TRBJ2-3; cdr3_aa: CASSHLWDRETDTQYF; cdr3_nt: TGTGCCAGCAGCCATCTCTGGGACAGGGAAACAGATACGCAGTATTTT
d_call: .; clone_size: .; v_call: TRBV2; j_call: TRBJ2-3; cdr3_aa: CASSVSNTQYF; cdr3_nt: TGTGCCAGCAGTGTATCAAATACGCAGTATTTT
d_call: .; clone_size: few; v_call: TRBV6-6; j_call: TRBJ1-2; cdr3_aa: CATSHDRSGYTF; cdr3_nt: TGTGCCACATCCCACGACAGAAGTGGCTACACCTTC
d_call: .; clone_size: .; v_call: TRBV2; j_call: TRBJ2-2; cdr3_aa: CASMEQTFTGELFF; cdr3_nt: TGTGCCAGCATGGAACAGACCTTCACCGGGGAGCTGTTTTTT
d_call: .; clone_size: .; v_call: TRBV4-1; j_call: TRBJ2-2; cdr3_aa: CASSPWWGGRGTGELFF; cdr3_nt: TGCGCCAGCAGCCCATGGTGGGGGGGCCGGGGCACCGGGGAGCTGTTTTTT
d_call: .; clone_size: few; v_call: TRBV25-1; j_call: TRBJ1-1; cdr3_aa: CASSGDTGSAEAFF; cdr3_nt: TGTGCCAGCAGTGGTGACACAGGGTCCGCTGAAGCTTTCTTT
d_call: .; clone_size: .; v_call: TRBV4-1; j_call: TRBJ1-5; cdr3_aa: CASSQDRIGQPQHF; cdr3_nt: TGCGCCAGCAGCCAAGATAGGATCGGCCAGCCCCAGCATTTT
d_call: .; clone_size: .; v_call: TRBV5-1; j_call: TRBJ2-2; cdr3_aa: CASSYDILNTGELFF; cdr3_nt: TGCGCCAGCAGTTATGACATTTTGAACACCGGGGAGCTGTTTTTT
d_call: TRBD1; clone_size: .; v_call: TRBV28; j_call: TRBJ1-1; cdr3_aa: CASSLAGGLNTEAFF; cdr3_nt: TGTGCCAGCAGTTTAGCAGGGGGGCTGAACACTGAAGCTTTCTTT
d_call: TRBD1; clone_size: .; v_call: TRBV11-2; j_call: TRBJ2-7; cdr3_aa: CASSFLGGLSSYEQYF; cdr3_nt: TGTGCCAGCAGCTTCCTAGGGGGCCTTAGCTCCTACGAGCAGTACTTC
d_call: TRBD1; clone_size: few; v_call: TRBV7-9; j_call: TRBJ2-3; cdr3_aa: CASSSGTGPAADTQYF; cdr3_nt: TGTGCCAGCAGCTCCGGGACAGGCCCCGCGGCAGATACGCAGTATTTT
d_call: TRBD2; clone_size: .; v_call: TRBV19; j_call: TRBJ2-5; cdr3_aa: CASTSGGRETQYF; cdr3_nt: TGTGCCAGCACTAGCGGGGGGCGTGAGACCCAGTACTTC
d_call: .; clone_size: .; v_call: TRBV11-2; j_call: TRBJ2-1; cdr3_aa: CASSSTGVGSSYNEQFF; cdr3_nt: TGTGCCAGCAGCTCCACCGGGGTGGGATCCTCCTACAATGAGCAGTTCTTC
d_call: TRBD2; clone_size: .; v_call: TRBV10-2; j_call: TRBJ2-2; cdr3_aa: CASSLTSGSAGELFF; cdr3_nt: TGCGCCAGCAGTTTGACTAGCGGGAGCGCTGGGGAGCTGTTTTTT
d_call: TRBD1; clone_size: .; v_call: TRBV4-1; j_call: TRBJ2-6; cdr3_aa: CASSPLPGQGFSGANVLTF; cdr3_nt: TGCGCCAGCAGCCCTTTGCCGGGACAGGGATTCTCTGGGGCCAACGTCCTGACTTTC
d_call: .; clone_size: .; v_call: TRBV7-9; j_call: TRBJ1-1; cdr3_aa: CASSLAVGEAFF; cdr3_nt: TGTGCCAGCAGCTTAGCCGTAGGGGAAGCTTTCTTT
d_call: TRBD1; clone_size: .; v_call: TRBV6-1; j_call: TRBJ1-1; cdr3_aa: CASSRQGPTEAFF; cdr3_nt: TGTGCCAGCAGTCGACAGGGCCCGACTGAAGCTTTCTTT
d_call: .; clone_size: .; v_call: TRBV10-3; j_call: TRBJ2-3; cdr3_aa: CAIKVGSGSTDTQYF; cdr3_nt: TGTGCCATCAAAGTTGGTAGCGGAAGCACAGATACGCAGTATTTT
d_call: TRBD1; clone_size: .; v_call: TRBV28; j_call: TRBJ1-2; cdr3_aa: CASSQGQGGGYTF; cdr3_nt: TGTGCCAGCAGCCAGGGACAGGGGGGTGGCTACACCTTC
d_call: .; clone_size: .; v_call: TRBV5-6; j_call: TRBJ1-6; cdr3_aa: CASSLVQGLNSPLHF; cdr3_nt: TGTGCCAGCAGCTTGGTGCAGGGTCTCAATTCACCCCTCCACTTT
d_call: TRBD2; clone_size: once; v_call: TRBV4-1; j_call: TRBJ2-3; cdr3_aa: CASSQGTSGRWSDTQYF; cdr3_nt: TGCGCCAGCAGCCAAGGGACTAGCGGGAGATGGTCAGATACGCAGTATTTT